This record concerns one T cell receptor beta chain sequence. In germline, CDR1 is SGDLS, CDR2 YYNGEE. This CDR3 is built from 15 residues. With 0 bases removed from V and 0 bases from J, the gap between germline ends came to 7 bases. The source of the sample is a study of cytomegalovirus exposure and HLA in healthy donors. PCR used 60 Vbeta primers and 13 Jbeta primers. Measured with immunoSEQ multiplex PCR; TCRdb has only the in-frame clones, and not every one. Reported are approximately 110,000 clones; the ten largest clones contain around 3.6%. The chain couples TRBV9 to TRBJ1-3, with a possible D match to TRBD1 (5 bases). Source material: PBMCs. This TCR came from a man younger than 35 in good health and CMV-seronegative. CDR3 bases: TGTGCCAGCAGCGTAGGCGGGGGCTCTGGAAACACCATATATTTT. Translation gives CASSVGGGSGNTIYF.